The source of this T cell receptor (beta chain) is a study of blood T cell repertoires in COVID-19. Whole-study context: Sites in the United States, Italy and Spain provided acute and convalescent COVID-19 samples. PBMCs, B-cell-depleted T cells, or T cells provided the cDNA or gDNA that made up the material.

Source study methods: Scientists estimated how many nucleated cells there were by amplifying reference gene primers. Profiled with immunoSEQ multiplex PCR; TCRdb holds only in-frame clones, not every one. From that table come the V and J calls and clone size; the DNA was used to work out D and trimming. The table has around 500,000 clones, around 85% seen once; the top ten hold under 4%. This CDR3 spans 16 amino acids. Per the germline V gene, CDR1 is SEHNR and CDR2 is FQNEAQ (reference sequence). V lost 0 bases, J lost 0 bases, and 9 bases lay in between. The chain recombines TRBV7-9 with TRBJ2-1, with D tentatively TRBD2 (5 bases). The sample taken for sequencing was peripheral blood. The receptor comes from a human donor in a cohort sampled during active COVID-19. In nucleotides, the CDR3 is TGTGCCAGCAGCTTAGCGGGCCGGGGCTCCTACAATGAGCAGTTCTTC. Its protein product is CASSLAGRGSYNEQFF.